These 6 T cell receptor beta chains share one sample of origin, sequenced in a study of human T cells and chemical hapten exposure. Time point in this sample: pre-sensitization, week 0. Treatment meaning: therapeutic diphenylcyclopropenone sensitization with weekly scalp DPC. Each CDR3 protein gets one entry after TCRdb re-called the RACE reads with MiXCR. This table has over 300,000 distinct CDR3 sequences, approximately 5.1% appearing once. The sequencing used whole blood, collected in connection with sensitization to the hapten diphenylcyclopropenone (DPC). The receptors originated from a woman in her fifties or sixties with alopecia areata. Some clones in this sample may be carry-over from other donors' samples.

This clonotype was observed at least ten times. The CDR3 DNA is TGTGCCAGCAGCCCAGACAGGGAACAGCCCCAGCATTTT. Its protein product is CASSPDREQPQHF. The chain carries TRBV7-9 and TRBJ1-5, with 7 nucleotides matching TRBD1. The CDR3 is 13 amino acids. The germline V gene encodes CDR1 SEHNR and CDR2 FQNEAQ (reference sequence). After removal of 5 bases from V and 7 bases from J, the junction contained 5 bases not matched to a gene.

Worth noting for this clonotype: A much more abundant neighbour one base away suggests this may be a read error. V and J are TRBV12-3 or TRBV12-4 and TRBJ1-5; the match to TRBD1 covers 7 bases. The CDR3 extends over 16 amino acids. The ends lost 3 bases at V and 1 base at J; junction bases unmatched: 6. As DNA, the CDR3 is TGTGCCAGCAGTTTCCACCCAGGGGGAAGCAATCAGCCCCAGCATTTT. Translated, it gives CASSFHPGGSNQPQHF.

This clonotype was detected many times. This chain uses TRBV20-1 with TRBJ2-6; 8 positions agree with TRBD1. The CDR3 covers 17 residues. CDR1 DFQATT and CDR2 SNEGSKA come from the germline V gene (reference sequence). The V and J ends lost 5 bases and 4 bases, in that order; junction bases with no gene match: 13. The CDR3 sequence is CSAQEGTGLSGANVLTF. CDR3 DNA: TGCAGTGCTCAGGAGGGGACAGGACTTTCGGGGGCCAACGTCCTGACTTTC.

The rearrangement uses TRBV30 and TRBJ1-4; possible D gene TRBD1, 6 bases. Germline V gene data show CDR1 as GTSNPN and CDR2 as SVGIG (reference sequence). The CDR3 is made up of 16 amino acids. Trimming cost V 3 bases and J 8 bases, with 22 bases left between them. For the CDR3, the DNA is TGTGCCTGGAGCCCAGGGGAATTCGTTGGAGGCGAAAAACTGTTTTTT. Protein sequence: CAWSPGEFVGGEKLFF.

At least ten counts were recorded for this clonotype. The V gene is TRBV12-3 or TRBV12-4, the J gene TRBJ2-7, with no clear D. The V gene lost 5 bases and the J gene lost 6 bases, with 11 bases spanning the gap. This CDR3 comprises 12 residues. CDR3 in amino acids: CASSPRLPEQYF. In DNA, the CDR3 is TGTGCCAGCAGTCCCAGACTGCCCGAGCAGTACTTC.

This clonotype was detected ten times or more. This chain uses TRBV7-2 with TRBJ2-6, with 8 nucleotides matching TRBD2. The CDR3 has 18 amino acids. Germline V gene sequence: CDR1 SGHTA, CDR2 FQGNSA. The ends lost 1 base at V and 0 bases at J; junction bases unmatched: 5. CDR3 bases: TGTGCCAGCAGCTTAGACGGGACTAGATACTCTGGGGCCAACGTCCTGACTTTC. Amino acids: CASSLDGTRYSGANVLTF.